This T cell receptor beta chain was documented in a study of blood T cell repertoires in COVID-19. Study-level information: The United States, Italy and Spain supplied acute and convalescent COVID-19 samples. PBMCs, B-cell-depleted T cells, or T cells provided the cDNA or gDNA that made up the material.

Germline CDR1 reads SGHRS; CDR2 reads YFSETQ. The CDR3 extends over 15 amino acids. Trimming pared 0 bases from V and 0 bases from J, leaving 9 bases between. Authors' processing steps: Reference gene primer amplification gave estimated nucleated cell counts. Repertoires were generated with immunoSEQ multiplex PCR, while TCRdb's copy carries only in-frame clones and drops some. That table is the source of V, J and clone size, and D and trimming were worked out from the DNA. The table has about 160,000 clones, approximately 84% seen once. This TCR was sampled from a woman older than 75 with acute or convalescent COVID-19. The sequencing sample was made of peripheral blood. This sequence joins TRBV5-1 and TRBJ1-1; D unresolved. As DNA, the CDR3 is TGCGCCAGCAGCTTGGTAGGGAGCATGAACACTGAAGCTTTCTTT. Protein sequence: CASSLVGSMNTEAFF.